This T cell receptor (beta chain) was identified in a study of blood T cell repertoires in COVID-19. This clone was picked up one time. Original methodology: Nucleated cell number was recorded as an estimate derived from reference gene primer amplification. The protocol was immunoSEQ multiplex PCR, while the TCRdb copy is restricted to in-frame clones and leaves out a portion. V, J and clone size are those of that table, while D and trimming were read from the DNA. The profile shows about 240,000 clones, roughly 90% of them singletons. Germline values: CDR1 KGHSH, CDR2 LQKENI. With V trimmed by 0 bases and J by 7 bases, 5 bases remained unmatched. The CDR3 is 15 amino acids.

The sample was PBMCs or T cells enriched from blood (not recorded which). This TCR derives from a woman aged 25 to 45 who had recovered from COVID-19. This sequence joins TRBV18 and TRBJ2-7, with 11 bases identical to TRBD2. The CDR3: CASSPPSGRGREQYF. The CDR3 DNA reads TGTGCCAGCTCACCACCTAGCGGGAGGGGCCGAGAGCAGTACTTC.